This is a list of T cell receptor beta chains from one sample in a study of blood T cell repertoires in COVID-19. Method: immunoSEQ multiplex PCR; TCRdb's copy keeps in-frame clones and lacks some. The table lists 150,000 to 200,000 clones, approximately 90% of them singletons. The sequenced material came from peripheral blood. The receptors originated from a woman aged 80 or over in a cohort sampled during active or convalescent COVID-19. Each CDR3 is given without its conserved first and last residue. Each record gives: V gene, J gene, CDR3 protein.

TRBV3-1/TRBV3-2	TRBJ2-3	ASSQVGGTDTQY
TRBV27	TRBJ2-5	ASSSPGTGSQETQY
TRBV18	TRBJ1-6	ASSLRQGQGYNSPLH
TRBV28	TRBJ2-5	ASQQGQETQY
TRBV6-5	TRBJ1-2	ASSYADRVYT
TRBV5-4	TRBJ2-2	ASSSQPDGRGTGELF
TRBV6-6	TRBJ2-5	ASSYWGGQETQY
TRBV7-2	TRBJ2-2	ASSDTGLRAPNTGELF
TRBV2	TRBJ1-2	ASSVYLYGYT
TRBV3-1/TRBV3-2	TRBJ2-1	ASSSRTGYNEQF
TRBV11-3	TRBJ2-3	ASSLVPGTGRDTQY
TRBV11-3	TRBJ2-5	ASSGGQGQETQY
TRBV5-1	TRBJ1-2	ASSLEGRGRLGYT
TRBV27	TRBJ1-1	ASTTRTGQGAEAF
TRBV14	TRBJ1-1	ASSQTGQGAEAF
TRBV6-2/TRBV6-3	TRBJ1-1	ASSYSDRGVNTEAF
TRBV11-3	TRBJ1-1	ASSLGQGARTNEAF
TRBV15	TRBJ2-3	ATSQGTDTQY
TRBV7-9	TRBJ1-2	ASSQGREQANYGYT
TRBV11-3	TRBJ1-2	ASSSCRQGCYGYT
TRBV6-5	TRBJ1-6	ASSYQGPNSPLH
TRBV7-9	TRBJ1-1	ASSFRAGMNTEAF
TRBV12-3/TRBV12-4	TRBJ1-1	ASRSGVGTEAF
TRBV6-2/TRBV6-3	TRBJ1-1	ASSSPGGIRNTEAF
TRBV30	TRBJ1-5	AWTPRGGQPQH
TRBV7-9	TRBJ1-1	ASSSDSHTEAF
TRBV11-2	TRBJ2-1	ASSSPGDKWTYNEQF
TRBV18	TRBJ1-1	ASSPQGRNTEAF
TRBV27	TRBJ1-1	ASSKQGDSYFGATEAF
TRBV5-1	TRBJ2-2	ASSTRGAGPNTGELF
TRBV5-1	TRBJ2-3	ASSRPAGITDTQY